This T cell receptor beta chain was recovered during a study of T cells in Graves' hyperthyroidism and ophthalmopathy. Turning to the study itself: Sampling of peripheral blood happened at initial diagnosis, prior to any treatment.

TCR beta CDR3 region amplification was performed from RNA transcripts. First-round RT-PCR with HTBI primers amplified the TCR CDR3 region. TCRdb used MiXCR to reprocess the multiplex PCR reads, holding one entry per CDR3 protein. This sample has about 400,000 distinct CDR3 sequences, with over 13% found just once. Whole-study findings and limits: Within blood appeared most thyroid clonotypes that had expanded above 0.001. Ophthalmopathy was separated from stable hyperthyroidism by a 13 V-J model.

This clonotype has a count of ten or more. Its target is not known. Pregnant or lactating patients were excluded, as were those with uncontrolled infection or other autoimmune disease. Trimming removed 2 bases at V and 0 bases at J, with 6 bases between. The CDR3 extends over 14 amino acids. Germline assignment: CDR1 SGHRS and CDR2 YFSETQ. The rearrangement links TRBV5-1 to TRBJ2-1; D is uncertain. This clonotype was sampled from a man aged 45 to 65 with Graves' ophthalmopathy. The sample consisted of blood. In nucleotides, the CDR3 is TGCGCCAGCAGCTTAACGAGCTCCTACAATGAGCAGTTCTTC. Translated, it gives CASSLTSSYNEQFF. The full variable domain, with the rest looked up from reference TRBV5-1 and TRBJ2-1, is KAGVTQTPRYLIKTRGQQVTLSCSPISGHRSVSWYQQTPGQGLQFLFEYFSETQRNKGNFPGRFSGRQFSNSRSEMNVSTLELGDSALYLCASSLTSSYNEQFFGPGTRLTVL.